Presented here are 16 T cell receptor beta chains from one specimen sequenced in a study of T cells in Graves' hyperthyroidism and ophthalmopathy. There were TCR beta CDR3 regions amplified from RNA transcripts. TCR CDR3 regions were first amplified by RT-PCR with HTBI primers. One entry per CDR3 protein, called by TCRdb with MiXCR from the multiplex PCR reads. The data contain around 350,000 distinct CDR3 sequences, 12% to 15% of them singletons. Sequenced: blood. Receptors originate from a woman aged 60-75 years with Graves' ophthalmopathy.

This clonotype was detected only a few times. This chain links TRBV5-1 with TRBJ1-4; no firm D call. This CDR3 has 17 amino acids. The germline V gene has CDR1 SGHRS and CDR2 YFSETQ. Trimming cost V 0 bases and J 0 bases, with 12 bases left between them. This CDR3 reads CASSLVPASATNEKLFF. The CDR3 DNA is TGCGCCAGCAGCTTGGTTCCCGCGTCTGCAACTAATGAAAAACTGTTTTTT.

At least ten counts were recorded for this clonotype. The chain couples TRBV6-1 to TRBJ2-2; the D gene is possibly TRBD1 (6 bases). Trimming shortened V by 7 bases and J by 5 bases, and 17 bases separated the two germline ends. The V gene's germline CDR1 is MNHNS and CDR2 SASEGT. The CDR3 length is 15 residues. The DNA of the CDR3 is TGTGCCAGCACCTTGGGGCAGGGGAAAACCGGGGAGCTGTTTTTT. Translated: CASTLGQGKTGELFF.

This clonotype appeared many times. The chain links TRBV20-1 to TRBJ2-5, with TRBD1 matching over 8 bases. The CDR3 has 15 amino acids. Germline-derived CDR1 and CDR2 are DFQATT and SNEGSKA (reference sequence). The trim removed 6 bases at V and 1 base at J, leaving 10 bases unmatched. This CDR3 reads CSASRTGPSQETQYF. Here the CDR3 DNA reads TGCAGTGCCAGCAGGACAGGGCCTTCCCAAGAGACCCAGTACTTC.

The chain recombines TRBV20-1 with TRBJ2-1; 9 bases are a match to TRBD1. This CDR3 contains 14 residues. The V and J ends lost 6 bases and 1 base, in that order; junction bases with no gene match: 4. In germline, CDR1 is DFQATT, CDR2 SNEGSKA (reference sequence). Here the CDR3 reads CSAGQGFSYNEQFF. The CDR3 coding sequence is TGCAGTGCAGGACAGGGGTTTTCCTACAATGAGCAGTTCTTC.

Turning to this clonotype: A single base separates this from a much larger clone, so it may be a read error. The chain joins TRBV15 to TRBJ1-1; 7 nucleotides align to TRBD1. Germline V lookup: CDR1 LNHNV, CDR2 YYDKDF (reference sequence). CDR3 length equals 13 residues. CDR3 DNA sequence: TGTGCCGCCAGCGGGGACAGTATTTCCTACGCTTTCTTT. As protein: CAASGDSISYAFF.

Comments on this clonotype: At one of its ends the junction is not consistent with the germline gene, which may arise from a read error. The rearrangement joins TRBV20-1 to TRBJ2-7, with TRBD2 matching over 9 bases. From germline, CDR1 is DFQATT and CDR2 SNEGSKA (reference sequence). This CDR3 has 12 amino acids. CDR3 bases: TGCGGTGCTAGCGGGACTAGCTACGAGCAGTACTTC. Its protein product is CGASGTSYEQYF.

Many counts were recorded for this clonotype. V is TRBV30 and J is TRBJ1-1; D might be TRBD1 (6 bases). This CDR3 spans 13 amino acids. V was pared by 2 bases and J by 4 bases, with 11 bases between. CDR1 and CDR2 (germline): GTSNPN, SVGIG (reference sequence). In DNA form, the CDR3 reads TGTGCCTGGAGTCAGGGGCCAGGCACTGAAGCTTTCTTT. This gives the protein CAWSQGPGTEAFF.

In this sample, this clonotype turned up many times. The rearrangement joins TRBV2 to TRBJ2-5; 7 bases are a match to TRBD1. The CDR3 extends over 15 amino acids. Germline CDR1 and CDR2: SNHLY and FYNNEI. The V segment lost 7 bases and the J segment 0 bases; nucleotides outside the gene matches: 8. CDR3 sequence reads: CASTRTGTDQETQYF. The CDR3 nucleotides read TGTGCCAGCACCCGGACGGGGACAGACCAAGAGACCCAGTACTTC.

CDR3: CASSFRQGSEAFF. The CDR3 nucleotides are TGTGCCAGCAGTTTCCGACAGGGATCTGAAGCTTTCTTT. The J gene is TRBJ1-1, the V gene TRBV12-3 or TRBV12-4; 7 bases agree with TRBD1. Trimming took 3 bases from V and 6 from J; bases not matched to a gene: 4. This CDR3 has 13 residues.

This clonotype was detected a few times. The J gene is TRBJ2-7, the V gene TRBV20-1; D not certain. CDR1 is DFQATT, CDR2 SNEGSKA, per germline (reference sequence). The CDR3 is 13 amino acids. Trimming cost V 5 bases and J 7 bases, with 18 bases left between them. CDR3 sequence: CSAPQTSRREQYF. The CDR3 DNA follows: TGCAGTGCTCCACAGACTTCCAGGAGAGAGCAGTACTTC.

Many counts were recorded for this clonotype. This chain uses TRBV12-3 or TRBV12-4 with TRBJ2-1; 11 nucleotides line up with TRBD2. This CDR3 has 15 amino acids. Losses at the gene ends were 1 base for V and 8 bases for J; bases not matched to a gene: 4. CDR3 sequence reads: CASSLGASGRYEQFF. Written as DNA, the CDR3 is TGTGCCAGCAGTTTAGGGGCTAGCGGGAGGTATGAGCAGTTCTTC.

This clonotype appeared many times. In DNA, the CDR3 is TGTGCCAGCAGCCCGAGAGCGGGAGTGACCTACGAGCAGTACTTC. It is translated as CASSPRAGVTYEQYF. The V and J genes are TRBV5-5 and TRBJ2-7; 8 bases match TRBD2. This CDR3 has 15 amino acids. CDR1 is SGHKS and CDR2 is YYEKEE in the germline V gene (reference sequence). The V gene end was trimmed by 4 bases and the J gene end by 2 bases; junction bases not matched to a gene: 8. Looking up the rest from reference TRBV5-5 and TRBJ2-7 gives the full variable domain: DAGVTQSPTHLIKTRGQQVTLRCSPISGHKSVSWYQQVLGQGPQFIFQYYEKEERGRGNFPDRFSARQFPNYSSELNVNALLLGDSALYLCASSPRAGVTYEQYFGPGTRLTVT.

This clonotype was picked up many times. The chain combines TRBV6-2 or TRBV6-3 with TRBJ2-5; the match to TRBD2 covers 12 bases. Germline loops: CDR1 MNHEY, CDR2 SVGEGT. The trim removed 5 bases at V and 2 bases at J, leaving 9 bases unmatched. The CDR3 runs 17 residues. CDR3 DNA sequence: TGTGCCAGCAGTGTGGGACTAGCGGGTGGAATACAAGAGACCCAGTACTTC. Its protein is CASSVGLAGGIQETQYF.

The sample holds many counts of this clonotype. The chain carries TRBV30 and TRBJ2-2; D is undetermined. Germline V CDR1 and CDR2: GTSNPN, SVGIG (reference sequence). Between the trimmed V and J ends, which lost 1 base and 5 bases, there was a span of 2 bases. The CDR3 length is 11 residues. The CDR3 region has the DNA TGTGCCTGGAGTGGGACCGGGGAGCTGTTTTTT. Amino acids: CAWSGTGELFF.

This chain links TRBV24-1 with TRBJ2-1; TRBD2 aligns across 10 bases. Germline CDR1 KGHDR, CDR2 SFDVKD. V was pared by 5 bases and J by 6 bases, with 3 bases of the junction left unmatched. The CDR3 spans 14 residues. In DNA form, the CDR3 reads TGTGCCACCAGTGCTAGCGGGAGTCTCAATGAGCAGTTCTTC. It translates to CATSASGSLNEQFF.

This clonotype was counted ten times or more. The chain joins TRBV12-3 or TRBV12-4 to TRBJ2-3; D is ambiguous. CDR3 length equals 11 residues. Trimming left V 4 bases short and J 7 bases short, with 6 bases between. The CDR3: CASSWGNTQYF. CDR3 DNA: TGTGCCAGCAGTTGGGGAAATACGCAGTATTTT.